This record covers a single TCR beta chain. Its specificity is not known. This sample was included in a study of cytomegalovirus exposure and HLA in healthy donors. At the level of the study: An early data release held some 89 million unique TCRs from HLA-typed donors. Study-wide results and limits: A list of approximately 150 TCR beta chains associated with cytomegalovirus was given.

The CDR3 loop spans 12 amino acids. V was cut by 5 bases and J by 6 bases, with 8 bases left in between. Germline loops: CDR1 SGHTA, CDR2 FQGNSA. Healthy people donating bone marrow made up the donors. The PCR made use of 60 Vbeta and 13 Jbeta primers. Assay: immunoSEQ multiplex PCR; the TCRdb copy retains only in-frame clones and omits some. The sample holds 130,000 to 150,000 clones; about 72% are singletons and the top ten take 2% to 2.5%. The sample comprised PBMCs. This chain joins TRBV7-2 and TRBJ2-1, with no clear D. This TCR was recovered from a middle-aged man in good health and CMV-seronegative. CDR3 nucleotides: TGTGCCAGCAGCCTCCGGGTCAATGAGCAGTTCTTC. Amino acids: CASSLRVNEQFF.